Following are 13 T cell receptor beta chains from one sample sequenced in a study of control samples from healthy donors and cancer patients. Measured with immunoSEQ multiplex PCR; TCRdb has only the in-frame clones, and not every one. There are 150,000 to 200,000 clones in the sample; approximately 94% occur only once, and roughly 15% lies in the top ten. The sample consisted of PBMCs. The receptors here all came from a man aged 60 to 75 with colorectal cancer.

This chain uses TRBV5-1 with TRBJ2-5; no clear D gene. The germline V gene encodes CDR1 SGHRS and CDR2 YFSETQ. The CDR3 is made up of 15 amino acids. V lost 0 bases and J lost 1, with 10 bases in between. The DNA of the CDR3 is TGCGCCAGCAGCTTGGGGACCGATACCCAAGAGACCCAGTACTTC. Protein sequence: CASSLGTDTQETQYF. Based on the CDR3 plus reference TRBV5-1 and TRBJ2-5, the full variable domain is KAGVTQTPRYLIKTRGQQVTLSCSPISGHRSVSWYQQTPGQGLQFLFEYFSETQRNKGNFPGRFSGRQFSNSRSEMNVSTLELGDSALYLCASSLGTDTQETQYFGPGTRLLVL.

The genes are TRBV19 and TRBJ1-4; 8 bases match TRBD1. In germline, CDR1 is LNHDA, CDR2 SQIVND (reference sequence). V was pared by 7 bases and J by 7 bases, with 11 bases of the junction left unmatched. The CDR3 runs to 15 residues. The CDR3, as DNA: TGTGCCAGTAACACGGGGCGGGGACAGGTTGAAAAACTGTTTTTT. As protein: CASNTGRGQVEKLFF.

V and J are TRBV7-8 and TRBJ1-2, with 7 positions matching TRBD1. Trimming cost V 1 base and J 3 bases; bases outside gene matches: 2. The CDR3 runs to 14 residues. Germline CDR1 reads SGHVS; CDR2 reads FQNEAQ. For the CDR3, the DNA is TGTGCCAGCAGCTTAGGGGGGACAGACTATGGCTACACCTTC. Translated, it gives CASSLGGTDYGYTF.

The J gene is TRBJ2-3, the V gene TRBV9; no clear D. Per germline, CDR1 SGDLS and CDR2 YYNGEE. V was pared by 0 bases and J by 6 bases, with 17 bases between. CDR3 length equals 16 residues. Here the CDR3 DNA reads TGTGCCAGCAGCGTAGGTACACTCCCCCCGATGGATACGCAGTATTTT. Encoded protein: CASSVGTLPPMDTQYF.

CDR3 coding DNA: TGTGCCAGTAGTATAGGTGACAGCCGGGAGACCCAGTACTTC. Amino acids: CASSIGDSRETQYF. The chain has TRBV19 and TRBJ2-5; D might be TRBD1 (5 bases). CDR1 is LNHDA, CDR2 SQIVND, per germline (reference sequence). The CDR3 contains 14 residues. Between the trimmed V and J ends, which lost 1 base and 5 bases, there was a span of 11 bases.

The chain recombines TRBV25-1 with TRBJ2-2; the D gene is possibly TRBD2 (6 bases). Trimming removed 2 bases at V and 1 base at J, with 11 bases between. Germline V CDR1 and CDR2: MGHDK, SYGVNS. CDR3 length equals 16 residues. Here the CDR3 reads CASSEGSRGNTGELFF. CDR3 nucleotide sequence: TGTGCCAGCAGTGAAGGCTCGCGGGGGAACACCGGGGAGCTGTTTTTT.

The J gene is TRBJ1-2, the V gene TRBV9, with TRBD1 matching over 8 bases. This CDR3 has 15 amino acids. Germline V gene lookup returns CDR1 SGDLS and CDR2 YYNGEE. Unmatched junction bases numbered 6, after V lost 4 bases and J lost 1 base. CDR3 nucleotides: TGTGCCAGCAGCCCAGGGACAGGCGATAACTATGGCTACACCTTC. The encoded protein is CASSPGTGDNYGYTF.

The J gene is TRBJ1-1, the V gene TRBV29-1; no clear D. V was shortened by 6 bases and J by 0 bases, with 5 bases between the two germline ends. The CDR3 length is 11 residues. Germline V lookup: CDR1 SQVTM, CDR2 ANQGSEA. This chain's CDR3 is CSVELNTEAFF. The CDR3 coding sequence is TGCAGCGTGGAATTGAACACTGAAGCTTTCTTT.

The chain couples TRBV19 to TRBJ1-4; a weak D match, TRBD1 (5 bases). CDR3 length: 14 amino acids. CDR1 LNHDA and CDR2 SQIVND come from the germline V gene (reference sequence). V lost 3 bases and J 8 bases, leaving 13 bases between the germline ends. The CDR3 coding sequence is TGTGCCAGTAGTATCCAGACAGTTGGCGAAAAACTGTTTTTT. Its protein product is CASSIQTVGEKLFF.

V usage is TRBV12-3 or TRBV12-4 and J usage is TRBJ2-7; perhaps D is TRBD1 or TRBD2 (5 bases each). The CDR3 runs 12 residues. Deletions cut 1 base from V and 6 bases from J, with 7 bases between. CDR3 sequence: CASSLVGAEQYF. The DNA of the CDR3 is TGTGCCAGCAGTTTAGTCGGGGCCGAGCAGTACTTC.

V is TRBV7-2 and J is TRBJ2-7; a possible D gene is TRBD1 (6 bases). Germline CDR1 is SGHTA and CDR2 is FQGNSA. CDR3 size: 20 residues. The V gene lost 0 bases and the J gene lost 2 bases, with 26 bases spanning the gap. CDR3 bases: TGTGCCAGCAGCTTAGCTGAGAGGGGGTCGGGAATTCGAAATCCCTACGAGCAGTACTTC. Translating gives CASSLAERGSGIRNPYEQYF.

The chain carries TRBV27 and TRBJ1-2, with no clear D. Looked up from germline, CDR1 is MNHEY and CDR2 is SMNVEV (reference sequence). The V gene lost 6 bases and the J gene lost 5 bases, with 16 bases spanning the gap. The CDR3 totals 14 residues. DNA for the CDR3: TGTGCCAGCAGGCCGGGAGGGATGGGTTATGGCTACACCTTC. Protein product: CASRPGGMGYGYTF.

This rearrangement joins TRBV3-1 (or the pseudogene TRBV3-2) to TRBJ2-2, with D tentatively TRBD1 or TRBD2 (6 bases each). V was clipped by 4 bases and J by 6 bases, with 18 bases between them. Germline CDR1 is LGHDT and CDR2 is YNNKEL (reference sequence). This CDR3 has 16 residues. The CDR3 here is CASSRVLTGGAGELFF. CDR3 nucleotides: TGTGCCAGCAGCCGAGTACTGACAGGAGGGGCCGGGGAGCTGTTTTTT.